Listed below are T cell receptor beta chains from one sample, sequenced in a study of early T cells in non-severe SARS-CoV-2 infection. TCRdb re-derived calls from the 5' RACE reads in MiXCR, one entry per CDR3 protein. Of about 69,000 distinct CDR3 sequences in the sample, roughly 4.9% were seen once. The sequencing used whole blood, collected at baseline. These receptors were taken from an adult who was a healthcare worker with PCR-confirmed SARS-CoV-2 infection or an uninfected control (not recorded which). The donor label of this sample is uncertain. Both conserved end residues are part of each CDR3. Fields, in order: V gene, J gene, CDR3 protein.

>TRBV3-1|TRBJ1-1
CASSPQSHLQNAFF
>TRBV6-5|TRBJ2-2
CASRGQGGSQTGELFF
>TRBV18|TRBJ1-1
CASSPRTVNTEAFF
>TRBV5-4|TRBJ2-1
CASSPQGARYNEQFF
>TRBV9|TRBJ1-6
CASSPLSQDNSPLHF
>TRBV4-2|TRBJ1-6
CASSQDFPTGNNSPLHF
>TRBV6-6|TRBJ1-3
CASSLIPVWGNTIYF
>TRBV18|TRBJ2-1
CASSPPVRRTVWEQFF
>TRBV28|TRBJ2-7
CASRFQQVSSYEQYF
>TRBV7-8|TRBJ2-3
CASSLLGGNTDTQYF
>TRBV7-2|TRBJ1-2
CASRRGQGGNYGYTF
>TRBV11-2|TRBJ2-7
CASSLVDSSYEQYF
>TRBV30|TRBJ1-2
CAWGRQGGVGGYTF
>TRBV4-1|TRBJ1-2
CASSQMGGIYGYTF
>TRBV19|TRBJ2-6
CARVFTGPPGANVLTF
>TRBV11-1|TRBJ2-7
CASSRGTGKTYEQYF
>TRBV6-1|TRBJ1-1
CASLPEGSEAFF
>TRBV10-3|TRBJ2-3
CAAASLAGFTDTQYF
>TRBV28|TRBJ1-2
CASLPGEWYNYGYTF
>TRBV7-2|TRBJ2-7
CASSLGTVPYEQYF
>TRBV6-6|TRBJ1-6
CASSYSRQTSSYNSPLHF
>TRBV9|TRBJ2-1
CASSVAGRAISYNEQFF
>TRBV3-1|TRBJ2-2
CASSPRQRDTGELFF
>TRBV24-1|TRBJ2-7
CATSDGVGYEQYF
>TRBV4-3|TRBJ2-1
CASSREGLAGGYVYNEQFF
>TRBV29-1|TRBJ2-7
CSVVLLAGGNEQYF
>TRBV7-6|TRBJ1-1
CASSLDFRERVTEAFF
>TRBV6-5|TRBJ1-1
CASSYYKAMNTEAFF
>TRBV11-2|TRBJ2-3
CASSFSGDTQYF
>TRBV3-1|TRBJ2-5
CASRGTGGMRETQYF